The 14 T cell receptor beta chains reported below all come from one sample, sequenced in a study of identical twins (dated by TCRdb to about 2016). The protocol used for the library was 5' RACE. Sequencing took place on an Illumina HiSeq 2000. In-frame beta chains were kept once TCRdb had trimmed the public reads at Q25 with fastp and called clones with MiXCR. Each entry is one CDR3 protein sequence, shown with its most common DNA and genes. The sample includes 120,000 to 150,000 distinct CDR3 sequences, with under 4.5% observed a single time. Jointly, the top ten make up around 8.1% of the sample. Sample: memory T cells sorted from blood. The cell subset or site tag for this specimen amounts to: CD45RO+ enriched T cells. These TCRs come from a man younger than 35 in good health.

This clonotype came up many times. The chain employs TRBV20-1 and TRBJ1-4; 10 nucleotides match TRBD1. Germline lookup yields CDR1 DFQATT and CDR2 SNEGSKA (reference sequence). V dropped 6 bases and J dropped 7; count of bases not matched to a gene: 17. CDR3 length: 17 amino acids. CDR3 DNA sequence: TGCAGTGCGGAGGCCCCGGGACAGGGGCTATTTGGTGAAAAACTGTTTTTT. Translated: CSAEAPGQGLFGEKLFF.

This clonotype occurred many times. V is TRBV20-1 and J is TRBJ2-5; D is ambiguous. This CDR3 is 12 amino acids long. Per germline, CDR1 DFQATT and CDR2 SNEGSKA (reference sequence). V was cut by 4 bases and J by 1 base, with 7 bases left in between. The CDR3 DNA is TGCAGTGCTACAGTCTTCCAAGAGACCCAGTACTTC. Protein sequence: CSATVFQETQYF.

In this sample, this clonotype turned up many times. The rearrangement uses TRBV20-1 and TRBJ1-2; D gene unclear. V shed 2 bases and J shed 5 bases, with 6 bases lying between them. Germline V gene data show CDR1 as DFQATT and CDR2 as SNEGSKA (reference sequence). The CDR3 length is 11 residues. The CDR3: CSARSGYGYTF. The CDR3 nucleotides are TGCAGTGCTAGATCGGGATATGGCTACACCTTC.

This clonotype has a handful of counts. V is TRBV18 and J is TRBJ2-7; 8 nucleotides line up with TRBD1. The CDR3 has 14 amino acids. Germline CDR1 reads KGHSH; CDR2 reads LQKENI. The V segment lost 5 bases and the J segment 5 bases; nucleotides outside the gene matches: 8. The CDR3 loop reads CASSSDRVAHEQYF. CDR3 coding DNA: TGTGCCAGCTCATCGGACAGGGTCGCCCACGAGCAGTACTTC.

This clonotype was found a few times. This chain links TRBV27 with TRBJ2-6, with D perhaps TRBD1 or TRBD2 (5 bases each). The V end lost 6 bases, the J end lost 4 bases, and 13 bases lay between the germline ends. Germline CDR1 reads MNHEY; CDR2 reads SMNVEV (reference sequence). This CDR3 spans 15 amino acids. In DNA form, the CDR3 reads TGTGCCAGCAGACCTTTCGGGACCGGGGCCAACGTCCTGACTTTC. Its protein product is CASRPFGTGANVLTF.

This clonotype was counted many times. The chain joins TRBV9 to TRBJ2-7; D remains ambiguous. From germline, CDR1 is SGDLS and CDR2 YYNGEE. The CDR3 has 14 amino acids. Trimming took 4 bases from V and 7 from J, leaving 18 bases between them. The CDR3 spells CASSPRSPWGEQYF. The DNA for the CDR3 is TGTGCCAGCAGCCCACGTTCTCCTTGGGGAGAGCAGTACTTC.

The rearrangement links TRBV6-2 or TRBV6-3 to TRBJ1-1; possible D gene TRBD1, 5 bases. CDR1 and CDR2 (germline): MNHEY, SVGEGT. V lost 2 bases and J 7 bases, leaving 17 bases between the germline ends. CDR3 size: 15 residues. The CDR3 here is CASSYNWAGSGEAFF. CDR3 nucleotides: TGTGCCAGCAGTTACAACTGGGCAGGGTCCGGTGAAGCTTTCTTT.

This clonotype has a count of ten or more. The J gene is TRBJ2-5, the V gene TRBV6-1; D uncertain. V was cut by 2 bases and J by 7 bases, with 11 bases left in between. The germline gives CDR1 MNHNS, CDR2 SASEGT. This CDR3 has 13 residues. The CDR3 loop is CASSEIVFGTQYF. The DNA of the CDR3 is TGTGCCAGCAGTGAAATAGTTTTTGGGACCCAGTACTTC.

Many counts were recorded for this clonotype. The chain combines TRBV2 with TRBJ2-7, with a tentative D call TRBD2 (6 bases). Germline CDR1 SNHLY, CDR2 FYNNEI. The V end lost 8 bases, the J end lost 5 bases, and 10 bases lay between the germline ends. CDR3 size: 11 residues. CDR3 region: CASARGNEQYV. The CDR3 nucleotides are TGTGCCAGCGCACGGGGGAACGAGCAGTACGTC.

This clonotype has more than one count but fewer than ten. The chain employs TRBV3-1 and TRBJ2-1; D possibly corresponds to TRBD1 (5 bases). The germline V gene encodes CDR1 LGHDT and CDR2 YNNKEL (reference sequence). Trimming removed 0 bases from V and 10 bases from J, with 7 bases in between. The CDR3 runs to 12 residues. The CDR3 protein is CASSQEGREQFF. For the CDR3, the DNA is TGTGCCAGCAGCCAAGAGGGGCGGGAGCAGTTCTTC.

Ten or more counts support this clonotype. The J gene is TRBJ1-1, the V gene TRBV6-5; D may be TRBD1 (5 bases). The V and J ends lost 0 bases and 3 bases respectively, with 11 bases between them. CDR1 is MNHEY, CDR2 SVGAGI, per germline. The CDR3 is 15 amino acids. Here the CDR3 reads CASSYSSGLYTEAFF. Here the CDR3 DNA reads TGTGCCAGCAGTTACTCGTCAGGGCTATACACTGAAGCTTTCTTT.

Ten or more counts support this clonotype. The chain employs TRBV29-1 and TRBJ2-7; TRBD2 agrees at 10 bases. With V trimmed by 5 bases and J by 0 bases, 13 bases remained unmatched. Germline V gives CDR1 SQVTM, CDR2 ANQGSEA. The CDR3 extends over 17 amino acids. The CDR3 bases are TGCAGCGTTCGAGTCCAGCGGGAGGGTGGGTTCTCCTACGAGCAGTACTTC. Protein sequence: CSVRVQREGGFSYEQYF.

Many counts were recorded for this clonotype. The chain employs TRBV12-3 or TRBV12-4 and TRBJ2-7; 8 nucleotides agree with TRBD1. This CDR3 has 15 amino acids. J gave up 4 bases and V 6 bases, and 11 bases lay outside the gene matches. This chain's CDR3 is CASSLYGTGVYEQYF. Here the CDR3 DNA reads TGTGCCAGCAGCTTATACGGGACAGGAGTATACGAGCAGTACTTC.

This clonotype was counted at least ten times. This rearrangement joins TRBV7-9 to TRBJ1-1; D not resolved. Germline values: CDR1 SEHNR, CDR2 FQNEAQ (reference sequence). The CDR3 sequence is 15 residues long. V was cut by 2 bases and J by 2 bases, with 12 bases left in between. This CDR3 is CASSLLSGLNTEAFF. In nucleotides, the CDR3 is TGTGCCAGCAGCTTACTTTCCGGGCTTAACACTGAAGCTTTCTTT.